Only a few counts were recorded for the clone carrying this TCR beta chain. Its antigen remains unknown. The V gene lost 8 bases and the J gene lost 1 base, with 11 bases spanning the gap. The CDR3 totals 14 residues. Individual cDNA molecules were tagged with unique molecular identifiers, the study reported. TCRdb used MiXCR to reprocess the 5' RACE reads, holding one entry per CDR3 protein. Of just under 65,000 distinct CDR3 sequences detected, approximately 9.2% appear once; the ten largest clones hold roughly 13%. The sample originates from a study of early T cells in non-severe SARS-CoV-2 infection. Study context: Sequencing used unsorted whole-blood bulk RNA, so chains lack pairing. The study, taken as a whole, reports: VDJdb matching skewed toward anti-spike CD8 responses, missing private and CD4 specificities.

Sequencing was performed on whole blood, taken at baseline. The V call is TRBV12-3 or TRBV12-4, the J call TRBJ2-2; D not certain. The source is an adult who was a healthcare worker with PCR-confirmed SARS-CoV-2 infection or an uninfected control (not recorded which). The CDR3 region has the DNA TGTGCCAGCTCCCGGAACTTGAACACCGGGGAGCTGTTTTTT. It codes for CASSRNLNTGELFF.